The 15 T cell receptor beta chains below were found in one sample sequenced in a study of post-analysis software for immune sequencing data. General study results and limits: Compared with controls, patients had more of about 5 TRBV segments, including TRBV5-6, TRBV5-1 and TRBV20-1.

These TCRs' antigens remain unknown. Unique molecular identifiers were built into the TCR beta cDNA libraries. TCRdb used MiXCR to reprocess the PCR reads, holding one entry per CDR3 protein. The sample lists some 890,000 distinct CDR3 sequences, roughly 50% occurring once. The sample was blood. These receptor sequences come from a girl under 18 with multiple sclerosis.

The genes are TRBV29-1 and TRBJ1-1; D unresolved. The CDR3 spans 16 residues. The germline V gene encodes CDR1 SQVTM and CDR2 ANQGSEA. Trimming stripped 3 bases from V and 4 bases from J, with 21 bases between. This CDR3 reads CSVDEGGSHRSTEAFF. CDR3 nucleotides: TGCAGCGTTGATGAGGGTGGCTCCCATAGAAGCACTGAAGCTTTCTTT.

V and J are TRBV14 and TRBJ2-5, with 7 bases matching TRBD2. With V trimmed by 4 bases and J by 4 bases, 9 bases remained unmatched. The CDR3 runs 15 residues. Per germline, CDR1 SGHDN and CDR2 FVKESK. The CDR3 DNA reads TGTGCCAGCAGCCCTGTCAGCGGGGTCTTAGAGACCCAGTACTTC. Protein: CASSPVSGVLETQYF.

The chain carries TRBV10-3 and TRBJ1-2; no reliable D call. Trimming stripped 3 bases from V and 4 bases from J, with 12 bases between. CDR3 size: 14 residues. CDR1 and CDR2 from the germline V gene are ENHRY and SYGVKD. CDR3 nucleotides: TGTGCCATCAGTGAAAGTCTGGGCCCCTATGGCTACACCTTC. Translation: CAISESLGPYGYTF.

The chain couples TRBV6-2 or TRBV6-3 to TRBJ2-5; D gene ambiguous. The germline gives CDR1 MNHEY, CDR2 SVGEGT. CDR3 length equals 15 residues. V was clipped by 6 bases and J by 1 base, with 15 bases between them. Written as DNA, the CDR3 is TGTGCCAGCAGAACTTACATGCGGCCCCAAGAGACCCAGTACTTC. This translates into CASRTYMRPQETQYF.

This rearrangement joins TRBV20-1 to TRBJ2-5; TRBD2 matches 7 bases. Germline-derived CDR1 and CDR2 are DFQATT and SNEGSKA (reference sequence). V lost 4 bases, J lost 6 bases, and 11 bases stayed unmatched. This CDR3 is 14 amino acids long. Written as DNA, the CDR3 is TGCAGTGCTATGAGCGGGGAACACGGAAAGACCCAGTACTTC. It translates to CSAMSGEHGKTQYF.

This clonotype came up once. This chain links TRBV30 with TRBJ2-5; TRBD2 might be the D (6 bases). This CDR3 contains 14 residues. Germline V gene data show CDR1 as GTSNPN and CDR2 as SVGIG (reference sequence). The ends were cut back, 0 bases at V and 1 base at J, with 9 bases in the middle. The CDR3, as DNA: TGTGCCTGGAGTGTGGGGGGTTCCCAAGAGACCCAGTACTTC. Translated: CAWSVGGSQETQYF.

The chain has TRBV7-6 and TRBJ2-7; 9 nucleotides line up with TRBD2. The CDR3 spans 18 residues. V was clipped by 5 bases and J by 2 bases; unmatched bases: 16. Germline lookup yields CDR1 SGHVS and CDR2 FNYEAQ. CDR3 loop: CASSPMGLAKRGAYEQYF. The CDR3 DNA reads as TGTGCCAGCAGCCCCATGGGACTAGCCAAGAGAGGAGCCTACGAGCAGTACTTC. Filled out from reference TRBV7-6 and TRBJ2-7, the complete variable domain reads GAGVSQSPRYKVTKRGQDVALRCDPISGHVSLYWYRQALGQGPEFLTYFNYEAQQDKSGLPNDRFSAERPEGSISTLTIQRTEQRDSAMYRCASSPMGLAKRGAYEQYFGPGTRLTVT.

The rearrangement uses TRBV29-1 and TRBJ2-5; TRBD2 matches 10 bases. After removal of 1 base from V and 6 bases from J, the junction contained 8 bases not matched to a gene. This CDR3 is 15 amino acids long. Germline V gene sequence: CDR1 SQVTM, CDR2 ANQGSEA. The CDR3 nucleotides read TGCAGCGTTGAAGGTGATAGCGGGAGGATAAAGACCCAGTACTTC. Encoded protein: CSVEGDSGRIKTQYF.

V and J are TRBV15 and TRBJ2-1, with 9 bases fitting TRBD1. The V gene end was trimmed by 0 bases and the J gene end by 9 bases; junction bases not matched to a gene: 9. Looked up from germline, CDR1 is LNHNV and CDR2 is YYDKDF (reference sequence). The CDR3 loop spans 16 amino acids. This CDR3 is CATSREDRGWLGEQFF. As DNA, the CDR3 is TGTGCCACCAGCAGAGAAGACAGGGGGTGGCTGGGTGAGCAGTTCTTC.

V usage is TRBV4-1 and J usage is TRBJ2-5, with 9 positions matching TRBD2. The J call is uncertain, as TRBJ2-7 better fits the DNA end. The CDR3 has 15 amino acids. The V gene's germline CDR1 is MGHRA and CDR2 YSYEKL. CDR3 loop: CASSQRSGSLYEQYF. The DNA of the CDR3 is TGCGCCAGCAGCCAGCGTAGCGGGAGTCTCTACGAGCAGTACTTC.

The gene calls are TRBV29-1 and TRBJ2-3; unclear D gene. Germline CDR1 is SQVTM and CDR2 is ANQGSEA. The CDR3 runs to 12 residues. V lost 5 bases and J lost 2, with 8 bases in between. The CDR3 coding sequence is TGCAGCGTTATACCGCTCACAGATACGCAGTATTTT. The encoded protein is CSVIPLTDTQYF.

In its sample, this clonotype was seen a few times. The J gene is TRBJ2-1, the V gene TRBV3-1; 9 bases map to TRBD2. The length of the CDR3 is 17 residues. Trimming at V came to 5 bases and at J to 9 bases, leaving 17 bases not matched to a gene. Germline loops: CDR1 LGHDT, CDR2 YNNKEL (reference sequence). The CDR3 sequence is CASSKGLAGPLIAEQFF. CDR3 coding DNA: TGTGCCAGCAGCAAAGGCCTAGCGGGACCCTTAATCGCTGAGCAGTTCTTC.

The chain couples TRBV9 to TRBJ2-1, with D uncertain. V was cut by 0 bases and J by 6 bases, with 10 bases left in between. The CDR3 length is 14 residues. CDR1 and CDR2 (germline): SGDLS, YYNGEE. Here the CDR3 DNA reads TGTGCCAGCAGCGTAGTTCACTCCCCCAATGAGCAGTTCTTC. Protein product: CASSVVHSPNEQFF.

J is TRBJ2-5 and V is TRBV5-1; perhaps TRBD1 as D (6 bases). The CDR3 totals 16 residues. Germline V lookup: CDR1 SGHRS, CDR2 YFSETQ. V lost 2 bases and J 1 base, leaving 15 bases between the germline ends. CDR3 in DNA: TGCGCCAGCAGCTTCGCCCGGACAGCCCTCCAAGAGACCCAGTACTTC. Residues: CASSFARTALQETQYF.

This sequence joins TRBV29-1 and TRBJ2-7; unclear D gene. The CDR3 totals 11 residues. Germline loops: CDR1 SQVTM, CDR2 ANQGSEA. The V end lost 1 base, the J end lost 9 bases, and 10 bases lay between the germline ends. CDR3: CSVEAQLGQYF. CDR3 DNA: TGCAGCGTTGAAGCGCAGCTGGGGCAGTACTTC.